This entry lists 14 T cell receptor beta chains sequenced from one sample in a study of monozygotic twins with inflammatory bowel disease. TCRdb reanalyzed the 5' RACE reads and collapses them to one entry per CDR3 protein, without DNA. Across around 410,000 distinct CDR3 sequences, the top ten clones capture approximately 2.3% of the sample. The specimen was blood. The receptors here all came from a human donor with ulcerative colitis or Crohn's disease, or a healthy co-twin of an affected twin (not recorded which).

The V and J genes are TRBV6-1 and TRBJ1-2. From germline, CDR1 is MNHNS and CDR2 SASEGT. The CDR3 contains 11 residues. CDR3 loop: CASSEAYGYTF.

The rearrangement links TRBV19 to TRBJ2-1; the D call from TCRdb, TRBD2, cannot be confirmed without DNA. The length of the CDR3 is 13 residues. Per the germline V gene, CDR1 is LNHDA and CDR2 is SQIVND (reference sequence). CDR3 loop: CASRTSGRGEQFF.

The chain combines TRBV5-1 with TRBJ2-5; TCRdb lists TRBD2, though no DNA is available to test this call. The V gene's germline CDR1 is SGHRS and CDR2 YFSETQ. The CDR3 is 16 residues long. The CDR3: CASSPSFRIAQETQYF. The full variable domain, with the rest looked up from reference TRBV5-1 and TRBJ2-5, is KAGVTQTPRYLIKTRGQQVTLSCSPISGHRSVSWYQQTPGQGLQFLFEYFSETQRNKGNFPGRFSGRQFSNSRSEMNVSTLELGDSALYLCASSPSFRIAQETQYFGPGTRLLVL.

The chain links TRBV13 to TRBJ1-1. The germline V gene has CDR1 PRHDT and CDR2 FYEKMQ (reference sequence). This CDR3 spans 13 amino acids. The CDR3: CASSFFRDTEAFF.

CDR3 residues: CSARDRGGNTEAFF. The rearrangement joins TRBV20-1 to TRBJ1-1. The CDR3 runs 14 residues. Germline CDR1 is DFQATT and CDR2 is SNEGSKA (reference sequence).

V is TRBV6-2 or TRBV6-3 and J is TRBJ2-2. Germline CDR1 MNHEY, CDR2 SVGEGT. The CDR3 runs to 15 residues. CDR3 protein: CASRPAQVGTGELFF.

V usage is TRBV24-1 and J usage is TRBJ2-7; TCRdb proposes TRBD2, but this gene call is untestable without DNA. Germline V gene data show CDR1 as KGHDR and CDR2 as SFDVKD. The CDR3 extends over 13 amino acids. CDR3 amino acids: CATTGLDLYEQYF.

The chain recombines TRBV30 with TRBJ1-1; TCRdb's D gene call, TRBD1, goes unchecked for lack of DNA. This CDR3 is built from 13 residues. Germline V gene sequence: CDR1 GTSNPN, CDR2 SVGIG (reference sequence). The chain's CDR3 is CAWRISGGTEAFF.

This CDR3 is CASGGDSYYNEQFF. The V gene is TRBV12-3 or TRBV12-4, the J gene TRBJ2-1; TCRdb's D gene call, TRBD2, goes unchecked for lack of DNA. The CDR3 consists of 14 residues.

V gene TRBV19 combines with J gene TRBJ2-1. The CDR3 runs 14 residues. In germline, CDR1 is LNHDA, CDR2 SQIVND (reference sequence). Here the CDR3 reads CASSVRRQNNEQFF.

The chain joins TRBV27 to TRBJ2-1; the D call of TRBD2 rests on TCRdb alone, since no DNA is present to check it. CDR3 length equals 18 residues. Germline CDR1 is MNHEY and CDR2 is SMNVEV (reference sequence). The chain's CDR3 is CASRPPLGLAGGYNEQFF.

The V call is TRBV28, the J call TRBJ2-1; the D call from TCRdb, TRBD2, cannot be confirmed without DNA. The CDR3 is 15 amino acids. Germline CDR1 MDHEN, CDR2 SYDVKM. The CDR3 sequence is CASSLRTSGGLEQFF.

Here the CDR3 reads CSALGGGSYINQPQHF. The chain carries TRBV20-1 and TRBJ1-5. The germline V gene has CDR1 DFQATT and CDR2 SNEGSKA (reference sequence). The CDR3 consists of 16 residues.

The chain employs TRBV5-1 and TRBJ1-2. Germline assignment: CDR1 SGHRS and CDR2 YFSETQ. This CDR3 region has 14 residues. The CDR3 sequence is CASSLKADNYGYTF.